This passage covers 30 T cell receptor beta chains from one sample sequenced in a study of blood T cell repertoires in COVID-19. Data came from immunoSEQ multiplex PCR; TCRdb stores just in-frame clones and leaves some out. The sample records 12,000 or so clones, approximately 82% being singletons. Sequencing was carried out using peripheral blood. The receptors shown here come from a human donor in a cohort sampled during active COVID-19.

This clone was seen a few times. The chain is built from TRBV7-2 and TRBJ2-2; D unclear. The germline CDR1 and CDR2 sequences are SGHTA and FQGNSA. The CDR3 totals 13 residues. Trimming cost V 1 base and J 7 bases, with 7 bases left between them. DNA for the CDR3: TGTGCCAGCAGCTTAGTTCAGGTCGGGGAGCTGTTTTTT. This codes for CASSLVQVGELFF.

Notes on this clone: Compared with germline, one end of the junction differs, possibly owing to a read error. The rearrangement uses TRBV6-4 and TRBJ2-7, with a possible D match to TRBD2 (5 bases). The V gene's germline CDR1 is MRHNA and CDR2 SNTAGT. The CDR3 runs to 11 residues. CDR3 coding DNA: TGTGCCAGCAGCCACGGGGAGACATGTGACTTC. This gives the protein CASSHGETCDF.

The chain employs TRBV6-1 and TRBJ1-2, with 9 bases lining up with TRBD1. With V trimmed by 0 bases and J by 3 bases, 8 bases remained unmatched. The CDR3 runs 17 residues. Germline V lookup: CDR1 MNHNS, CDR2 SASEGT. CDR3 amino acids: CASSEAKGTGSYYGYTF. The CDR3 region has the DNA TGTGCCAGCAGTGAAGCGAAAGGGACAGGGTCGTACTATGGCTACACCTTC.

The chain recombines TRBV7-6 with TRBJ1-3, with 10 positions matching TRBD1. Germline CDR1 SGHVS, CDR2 FNYEAQ. The CDR3 consists of 16 residues. The V and J ends lost 3 bases and 1 base, in that order; junction bases with no gene match: 3. The CDR3 is CASSLGQGMSGNTIYF. CDR3 coding DNA: TGTGCCAGCAGCTTGGGACAGGGGATGTCTGGAAACACCATATATTTT. The variable domain in full, completed from reference TRBV7-6 and TRBJ1-3, reads GAGVSQSPRYKVTKRGQDVALRCDPISGHVSLYWYRQALGQGPEFLTYFNYEAQQDKSGLPNDRFSAERPEGSISTLTIQRTEQRDSAMYRCASSLGQGMSGNTIYFGEGSWLTVV.

This chain uses TRBV5-4 with TRBJ1-6; a possible D gene is TRBD1 (6 bases). CDR3 length equals 15 residues. Trimming stripped 0 bases from V and 9 bases from J, with 13 bases between. Germline V gene data show CDR1 as SGHNT and CDR2 as YYREEE (reference sequence). CDR3 region: CASSLVRGKGSPLHF. CDR3 nucleotides: TGTGCCAGCAGCTTGGTCAGGGGCAAGGGTTCACCCCTCCACTTT. Looking up the rest from reference TRBV5-4 and TRBJ1-6 gives the full variable domain: ETGVTQSPTHLIKTRGQQVTLRCSSQSGHNTVSWYQQALGQGPQFIFQYYREEENGRGNFPPRFSGLQFPNYSSELNVNALELDDSALYLCASSLVRGKGSPLHFGNGTRLTVT.

To note about this clone: A junction end diverges from the germline sequence, so it may reflect a read error. V usage is TRBV7-7 and J usage is TRBJ2-5; 10 bases are a match to TRBD2. Germline lookup yields CDR1 SSHAT and CDR2 FNYEAQ (reference sequence). The CDR3 is 13 residues long. This CDR3 reads CASSLLAGETQYF. The CDR3 DNA reads TGTGCTAGCAGCTTACTAGCGGGGGAGACCCAGTACTTC. Using reference TRBV7-7 and TRBJ2-5 for the parts outside the CDR3, the full variable domain is GAGVSQSPRYKVTKRGQDVTLRCDPISSHATLYWYQQALGQGPEFLTYFNYEAQPDKSGLPSDRFSAERPEGSISTLTIQRTEQRDSAMYRCASSLLAGETQYFGPGTRLLVL.

The rearrangement links TRBV30 to TRBJ2-1; no definite D call. Germline values: CDR1 GTSNPN, CDR2 SVGIG (reference sequence). The CDR3 has 13 residues. The germline V and J ends were trimmed by 0 bases and 6 bases, with 9 bases remaining between them. CDR3 loop: CAWSVLTFNEQFF. The CDR3 bases are TGTGCCTGGAGTGTGTTAACTTTCAATGAGCAGTTCTTC.

This chain joins TRBV5-1 and TRBJ2-4; 9 bases match TRBD2. CDR1 is SGHRS, CDR2 YFSETQ, per germline. Losses at the gene ends were 0 bases for V and 7 bases for J; bases not matched to a gene: 2. The CDR3 has 14 amino acids. CDR3 DNA sequence: TGCGCCAGCAGCTTGGCAGCGGGGGGCAACATTCAGTACTTC. Translated: CASSLAAGGNIQYF.

The chain couples TRBV7-2 to TRBJ1-5; tentatively, D is TRBD1 (5 bases). The CDR3 sequence is 15 residues long. V was pared by 2 bases and J by 6 bases, with 14 bases between. The V gene's germline CDR1 is SGHTA and CDR2 FQGNSA. The CDR3 protein is CASSLNGAITQPQHF. In DNA, the CDR3 is TGTGCCAGCAGCTTAAATGGGGCAATCACTCAGCCCCAGCATTTT. Drawing the rest from reference TRBV7-2 and TRBJ1-5, the complete variable domain is GAGVSQSPSNKVTEKGKDVELRCDPISGHTALYWYRQSLGQGLEFLIYFQGNSAPDKSGLPSDRFSAERTGGSVSTLTIQRTQQEDSAVYLCASSLNGAITQPQHFGDGTRLSIL.

The chain has TRBV30 and TRBJ1-5; 8 bases are shared with TRBD1. The junction had 4 bases not matched to a gene; V was cut back by 5 bases and J by 4 bases. Germline V gene data show CDR1 as GTSNPN and CDR2 as SVGIG (reference sequence). This CDR3 contains 13 residues. The CDR3 nucleotides read TGTGCCTGGGATGACAGGGGTAATCAGCCCCAGCATTTT. The encoded protein is CAWDDRGNQPQHF. Filled out from reference TRBV30 and TRBJ1-5, the complete variable domain reads SQTIHQWPATLVQPVGSPLSLECTVEGTSNPNLYWYRQAAGRGLQLLFYSVGIGQISSEVPQNLSASRPQDRQFILSSKKLLLSDSGFYLCAWDDRGNQPQHFGDGTRLSIL.

This chain uses TRBV6-5 with TRBJ2-5; D perhaps matches TRBD1 (6 bases). The CDR3 totals 15 residues. CDR1 and CDR2 (germline): MNHEY, SVGAGI. V lost 0 bases to trimming and J lost 4 bases, with 12 bases between them. For the CDR3, the DNA is TGTGCCAGCAGTTACTCCCACAGGGCTCTAGAGACCCAGTACTTC. Encoded protein: CASSYSHRALETQYF.

V usage is TRBV2 and J usage is TRBJ1-1, with 8 bases fitting TRBD1. Germline-derived CDR1 and CDR2 are SNHLY and FYNNEI. V gave up 6 bases and J gave up 1 base; unmatched junction bases: 4. The CDR3 length is 14 residues. The CDR3 sequence is CASRSDRGNTEAFF. The CDR3 coding sequence is TGTGCCAGCAGGAGCGACAGGGGGAACACTGAAGCTTTCTTT.

The V gene is TRBV18, the J gene TRBJ1-1, with TRBD1 as a possible D gene (5 bases). V lost 5 bases to trimming and J lost 1 base, with 8 bases between them. In germline, CDR1 is KGHSH, CDR2 LQKENI. The CDR3 runs to 13 residues. CDR3 in DNA: TGTGCCAGCTCAGTTACAGGGAACACTGAAGCTTTCTTT. Translating gives CASSVTGNTEAFF.

This chain uses TRBV28 with TRBJ1-2; possibly TRBD1 for D (5 bases). The CDR3 extends over 13 amino acids. Germline values: CDR1 MDHEN, CDR2 SYDVKM. With 6 bases removed from V and 4 bases from J, the gap between germline ends came to 12 bases. The CDR3 is CASRPTDPYGYTF. Here the CDR3 DNA reads TGTGCCAGCAGGCCGACAGATCCCTATGGCTACACCTTC.

Worth noting for this clone: In the same sample, other DNA sequences code for this CDR3. V usage is TRBV7-9 and J usage is TRBJ1-5; D gene ambiguous. Germline V gene sequence: CDR1 SEHNR, CDR2 FQNEAQ (reference sequence). V lost 1 base and J lost 1, with 5 bases in between. The CDR3 covers 14 residues. The CDR3 reads CASSLGLSNQPQHF. The DNA for the CDR3 is TGTGCCAGCAGCTTAGGTTTAAGCAATCAGCCCCAGCATTTT.

The CDR3 sequence is CASTRGAGVTDTQYF. CDR3 DNA: TGTGCCAGCACCCGGGGCGCGGGAGTCACAGATACGCAGTATTTT. This chain connects TRBV9 to TRBJ2-3; TRBD2 matches 7 bases. The CDR3 contains 15 residues. The J segment lost 2 bases and the V segment lost 6 bases, leaving 9 bases of the junction unmatched. Germline V gene sequence: CDR1 SGDLS, CDR2 YYNGEE.

V and J are TRBV6-6 and TRBJ2-7; D is uncertain. The ends were cut back, 1 base at V and 3 bases at J, with 13 bases in the middle. CDR1 MNHNY and CDR2 SVGAGI come from the germline V gene (reference sequence). This CDR3 comprises 15 residues. The CDR3 is CASSYLGVSNYEQYF. DNA for the CDR3: TGTGCCAGCAGTTACTTGGGCGTCTCTAACTACGAGCAGTACTTC.

The chain is built from TRBV4-2 and TRBJ2-3; D is possibly TRBD1 (5 bases). V shed 1 base and J shed 4 bases, with 12 bases lying between them. Germline V CDR1 and CDR2: LGHNA, YNFKEQ. CDR3 length equals 15 residues. The CDR3 coding sequence is TGTGCCAGCAGCCAAGGACGTGGGGCTGCAGATACGCAGTATTTT. Translating gives CASSQGRGAADTQYF.

The chain recombines TRBV6-4 with TRBJ1-5; D not certain. Germline loops: CDR1 MRHNA, CDR2 SNTAGT. Trimming removed 5 bases from V and 0 bases from J, with 5 bases in between. CDR3 length equals 13 residues. CDR3 coding DNA: TGTGCCAGCAGTTACGGTAGCAATCAGCCCCAGCATTTT. Translating gives CASSYGSNQPQHF.

V usage is TRBV3-1 (or the pseudogene TRBV3-2) and J usage is TRBJ1-1; D is undetermined. The V and J ends lost 4 bases and 0 bases respectively, with 9 bases between them. Looked up from germline, CDR1 is LGHDT and CDR2 is YNNKEL (reference sequence). This CDR3 is 14 amino acids long. CDR3 sequence reads: CASSPQNMNTEAFF. The DNA of the CDR3 is TGTGCCAGCAGCCCACAGAATATGAACACTGAAGCTTTCTTT.

This chain uses TRBV2 with TRBJ1-1; perhaps TRBD1 as D (6 bases). Germline V gene data show CDR1 as SNHLY and CDR2 as FYNNEI. The ends were cut back, 7 bases at V and 2 bases at J, with 14 bases in the middle. This CDR3 region has 14 residues. The chain's CDR3 is CASIETGHNTEAFF. In nucleotides, the CDR3 is TGTGCCAGCATTGAGACAGGACACAACACTGAAGCTTTCTTT.

The chain recombines TRBV7-9 with TRBJ2-3; TRBD2 matches 11 bases. V gave up 3 bases and J gave up 1 base; unmatched junction bases: 0. CDR1 SEHNR and CDR2 FQNEAQ come from the germline V gene (reference sequence). This CDR3 spans 15 amino acids. The CDR3 DNA reads as TGTGCCAGCAGCTTGGGACTAGCGGGCACAGATACGCAGTATTTT. Translation gives CASSLGLAGTDTQYF. Looking up the rest from reference TRBV7-9 and TRBJ2-3 gives the full variable domain: DTGVSQNPRHKITKRGQNVTFRCDPISEHNRLYWYRQTLGQGPEFLTYFQNEAQLEKSRLLSDRFSAERPKGSFSTLEIQRTEQGDSAMYLCASSLGLAGTDTQYFGPGTRLTVL.

The rearrangement joins TRBV28 to TRBJ2-7; D may be TRBD1 (5 bases). CDR3 length: 14 residues. With 3 bases removed from V and 5 bases from J, the gap between germline ends came to 14 bases. CDR1 and CDR2 from the germline V gene are MDHEN and SYDVKM. CDR3 sequence reads: CASSFLKGLHEQYF. Here the CDR3 DNA reads TGTGCCAGCAGTTTTCTCAAGGGGCTTCACGAGCAGTACTTC.

Of note for this clone: At one boundary the junction diverges from the germline segment, which might be a read error. The sample carries other DNA sequences with the same CDR3. The rearrangement uses TRBV5-1 and TRBJ1-1; D unresolved. Per germline, CDR1 SGHRS and CDR2 YFSETQ. The CDR3 consists of 14 residues. The CDR3 nucleotides read TGCGCCAGCAGTTTGGCGCAGATGAACACTGAAGCTTTCTTT. It is translated as CASSLAQMNTEAFF.

The V gene is TRBV2, the J gene TRBJ1-1; possible D gene TRBD1, 6 bases. This CDR3 contains 15 residues. In germline, CDR1 is SNHLY, CDR2 FYNNEI. The V gene lost 4 bases and the J gene lost 5 bases, with 17 bases spanning the gap. The CDR3 is CASSGLLGAETEAFF. CDR3 DNA: TGTGCCAGCAGTGGTTTGTTGGGGGCAGAGACTGAAGCTTTCTTT.

The chain has TRBV18 and TRBJ2-7, with D unresolved. This CDR3 has 14 amino acids. Per the germline V gene, CDR1 is KGHSH and CDR2 is LQKENI. V lost 6 bases and J 0 bases, leaving 12 bases between the germline ends. CDR3 in DNA: TGTGCCAGCTCGACACATCCGAGCTCCTACGAGCAGTACTTC. This translates into CASSTHPSSYEQYF. The full variable domain, rest sourced from reference TRBV18 and TRBJ2-7, is NAGVMQNPRHLVRRRGQEARLRCSPMKGHSHVYWYRQLPEEGLKFMVYLQKENIIDESGMPKERFSAEFPKEGPSILRIQQVVRGDSAAYFCASSTHPSSYEQYFGPGTRLTVT.

The V call is TRBV6-2 or TRBV6-3, the J call TRBJ2-7, with a possible D match to TRBD1 (5 bases). This CDR3 is 14 amino acids long. Germline V CDR1 and CDR2: MNHEY, SVGEGT. Trimming pared 4 bases from V and 3 bases from J, leaving 13 bases between. CDR3 bases: TGTGCCAGCAGTTCTCCCAGGACACTCTACGAGCAGTACTTC. Protein sequence: CASSSPRTLYEQYF.

The chain recombines TRBV29-1 with TRBJ2-7, with 9 bases that match TRBD1. J gave up 3 bases and V 1 base, and 10 bases lay outside the gene matches. The V gene's germline CDR1 is SQVTM and CDR2 ANQGSEA. This CDR3 region has 16 residues. The CDR3 spells CSVEATGGPNFYEQYF. CDR3 bases: TGCAGCGTTGAAGCTACAGGGGGCCCTAATTTCTACGAGCAGTACTTC.

The chain combines TRBV2 with TRBJ1-4; perhaps TRBD1 as D (5 bases). From germline, CDR1 is SNHLY and CDR2 FYNNEI. The CDR3 runs to 14 residues. The germline V and J ends were trimmed by 4 bases and 6 bases, with 12 bases remaining between them. This chain's CDR3 is CASSGNRGDEKLFF. The CDR3 DNA follows: TGTGCCAGCAGTGGGAACCGGGGGGATGAAAAACTGTTTTTT.

The chain links TRBV2 to TRBJ1-5; D gene ambiguous. This CDR3 is built from 14 residues. V dropped 4 bases and J dropped 0 bases, with 7 bases sitting between them. Germline V gives CDR1 SNHLY, CDR2 FYNNEI. The CDR3 region is CASSVWASNQPQHF. The CDR3 DNA reads as TGTGCCAGCAGTGTTTGGGCTAGCAATCAGCCCCAGCATTTT.